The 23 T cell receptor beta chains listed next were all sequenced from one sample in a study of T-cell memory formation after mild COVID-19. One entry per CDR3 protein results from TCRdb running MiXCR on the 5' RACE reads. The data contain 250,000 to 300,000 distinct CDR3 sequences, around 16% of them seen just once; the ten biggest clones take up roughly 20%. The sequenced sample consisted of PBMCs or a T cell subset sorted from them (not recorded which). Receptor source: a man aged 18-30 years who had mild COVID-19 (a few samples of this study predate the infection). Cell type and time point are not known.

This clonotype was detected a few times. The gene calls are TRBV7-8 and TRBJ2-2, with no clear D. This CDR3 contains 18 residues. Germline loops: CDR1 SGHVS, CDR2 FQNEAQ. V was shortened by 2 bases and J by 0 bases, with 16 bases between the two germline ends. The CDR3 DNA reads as TGTGCCAGCAGCTTATACCCGGTGTCCGACGCGAACACCGGGGAGCTGTTTTTT. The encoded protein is CASSLYPVSDANTGELFF.

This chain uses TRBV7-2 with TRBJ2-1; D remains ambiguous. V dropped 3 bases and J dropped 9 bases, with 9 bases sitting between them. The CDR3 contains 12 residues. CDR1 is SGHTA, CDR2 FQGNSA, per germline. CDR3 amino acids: CASSLSFGEQFF. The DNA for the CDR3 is TGTGCCAGCAGCTTGAGCTTTGGTGAGCAGTTCTTC.

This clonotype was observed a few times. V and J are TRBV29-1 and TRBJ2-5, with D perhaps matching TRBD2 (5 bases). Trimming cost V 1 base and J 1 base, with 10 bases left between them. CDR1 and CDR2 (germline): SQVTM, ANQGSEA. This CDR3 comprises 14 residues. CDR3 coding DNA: TGCAGCGTTGAAGGTGGTGAGGGCCAAGAGACCCAGTACTTC. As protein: CSVEGGEGQETQYF.

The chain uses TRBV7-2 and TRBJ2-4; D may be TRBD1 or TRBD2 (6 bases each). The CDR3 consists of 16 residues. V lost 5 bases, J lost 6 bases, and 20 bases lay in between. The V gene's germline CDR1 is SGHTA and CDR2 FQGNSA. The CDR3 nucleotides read TGTGCCAGCAGCCGTAACTCGGGGGCGCGTGGAAACATTCAGTACTTC. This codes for CASSRNSGARGNIQYF.

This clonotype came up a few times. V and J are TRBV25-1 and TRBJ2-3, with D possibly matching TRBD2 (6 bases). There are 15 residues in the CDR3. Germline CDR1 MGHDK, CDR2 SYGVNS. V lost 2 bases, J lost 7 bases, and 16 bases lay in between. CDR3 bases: TGTGCCAGCAGTGAAACTCTCGTTGGGGGGAATACGCAGTATTTT. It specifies CASSETLVGGNTQYF.

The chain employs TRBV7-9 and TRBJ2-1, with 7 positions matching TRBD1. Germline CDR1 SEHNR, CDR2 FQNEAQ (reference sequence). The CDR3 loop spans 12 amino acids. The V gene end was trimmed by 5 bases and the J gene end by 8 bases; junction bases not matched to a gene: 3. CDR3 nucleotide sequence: TGTGCCAGCAGCGACAGGGCGGATGAGCAGTTCTTC. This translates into CASSDRADEQFF.

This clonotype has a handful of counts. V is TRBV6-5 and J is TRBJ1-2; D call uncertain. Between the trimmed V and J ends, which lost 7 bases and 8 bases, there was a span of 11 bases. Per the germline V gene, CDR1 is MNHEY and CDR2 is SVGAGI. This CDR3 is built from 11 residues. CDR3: CASTGGRGYTF. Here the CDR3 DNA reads TGTGCCAGCACGGGCGGGCGAGGCTACACCTTC.

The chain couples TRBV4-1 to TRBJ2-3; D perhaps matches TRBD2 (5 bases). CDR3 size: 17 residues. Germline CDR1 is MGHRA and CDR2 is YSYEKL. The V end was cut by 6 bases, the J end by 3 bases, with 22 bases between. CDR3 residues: CASSQKFAGSETDTQYF. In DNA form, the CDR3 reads TGCGCCAGCAGTCAAAAGTTTGCGGGCTCTGAAACAGATACGCAGTATTTT.

The CDR3 DNA sequence: TGTGCCAGCAGCAGGGGGCCCTCCACAGATACGCAGTATTTT. It encodes CASSRGPSTDTQYF. V is TRBV27 and J is TRBJ2-3; 8 positions match TRBD1. This CDR3 is built from 14 residues. The J segment lost 2 bases and the V segment lost 6 bases, leaving 4 bases of the junction unmatched. Germline V CDR1 and CDR2: MNHEY, SMNVEV (reference sequence).

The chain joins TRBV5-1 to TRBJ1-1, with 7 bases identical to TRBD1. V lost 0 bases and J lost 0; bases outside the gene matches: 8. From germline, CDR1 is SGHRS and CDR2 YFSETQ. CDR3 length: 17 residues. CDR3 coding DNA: TGCGCCAGCAGCTTGGTGTGGCAGACAGGGCTGAACACTGAAGCTTTCTTT. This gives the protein CASSLVWQTGLNTEAFF.

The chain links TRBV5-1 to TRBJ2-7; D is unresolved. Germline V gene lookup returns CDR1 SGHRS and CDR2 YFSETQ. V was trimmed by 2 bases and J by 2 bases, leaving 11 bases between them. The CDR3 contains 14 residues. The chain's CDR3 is CASSLSIGTYEQYV. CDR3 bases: TGCGCCAGCAGCTTAAGTATTGGGACCTACGAGCAGTACGTC.

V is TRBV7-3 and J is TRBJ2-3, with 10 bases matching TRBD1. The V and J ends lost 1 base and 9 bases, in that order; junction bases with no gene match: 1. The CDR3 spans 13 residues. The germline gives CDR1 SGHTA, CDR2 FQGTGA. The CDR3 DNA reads TGTGCCAGCAGCTTAAGGGGACAGGGGACGCAGTATTTT. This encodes CASSLRGQGTQYF.

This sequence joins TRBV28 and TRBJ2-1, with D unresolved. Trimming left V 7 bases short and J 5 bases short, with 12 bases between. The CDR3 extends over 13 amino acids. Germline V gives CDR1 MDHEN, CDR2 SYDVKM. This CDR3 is CASISPVNNEQFF. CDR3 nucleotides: TGTGCCAGCATATCACCGGTCAACAATGAGCAGTTCTTC.

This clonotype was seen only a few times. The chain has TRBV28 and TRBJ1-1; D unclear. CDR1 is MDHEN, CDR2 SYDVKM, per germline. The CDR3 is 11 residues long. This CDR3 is CGSRRDTEAFF. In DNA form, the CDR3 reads TGTGGTAGCAGGAGAGACACTGAAGCTTTCTTT.

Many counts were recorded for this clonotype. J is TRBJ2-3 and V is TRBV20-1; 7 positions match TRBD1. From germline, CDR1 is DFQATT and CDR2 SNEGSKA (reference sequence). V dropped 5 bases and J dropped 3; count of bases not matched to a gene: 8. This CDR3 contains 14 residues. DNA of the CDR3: TGCAGTGCTCCTGACAGGGCGGCGACAGATACGCAGTATTTT. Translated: CSAPDRAATDTQYF.

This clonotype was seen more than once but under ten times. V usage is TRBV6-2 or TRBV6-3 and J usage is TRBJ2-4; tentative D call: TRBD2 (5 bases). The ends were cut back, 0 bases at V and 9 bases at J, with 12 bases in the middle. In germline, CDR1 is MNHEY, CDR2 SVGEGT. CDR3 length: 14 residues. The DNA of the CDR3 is TGTGCCAGCAGTTACTCGACGGGATCGCGCATTCAGTACTTC. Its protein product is CASSYSTGSRIQYF.

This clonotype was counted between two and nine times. DNA for the CDR3: TGTGCCAGCAGCCGTGTAGCAGAGACCCAGTACTTC. Its protein is CASSRVAETQYF. The rearrangement links TRBV12-3 or TRBV12-4 to TRBJ2-5, with D uncertain. V shed 6 bases and J shed 4 bases, with 9 bases lying between them. The CDR3 is 12 residues long.

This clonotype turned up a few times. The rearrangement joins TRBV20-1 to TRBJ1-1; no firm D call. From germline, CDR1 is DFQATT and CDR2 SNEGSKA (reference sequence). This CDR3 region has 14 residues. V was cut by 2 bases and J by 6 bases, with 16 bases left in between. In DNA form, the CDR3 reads TGCAGTGCTAGACGCGACCCCTCCCGGGCTGAAGCTTTCTTT. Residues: CSARRDPSRAEAFF.

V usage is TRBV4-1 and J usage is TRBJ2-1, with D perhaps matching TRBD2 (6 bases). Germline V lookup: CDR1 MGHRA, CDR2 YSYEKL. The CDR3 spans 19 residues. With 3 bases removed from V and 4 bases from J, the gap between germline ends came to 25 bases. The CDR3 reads CASSHPKGIYGTQYNEQFF. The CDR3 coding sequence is TGCGCCAGCAGCCACCCAAAGGGAATTTACGGGACTCAATACAATGAGCAGTTCTTC.

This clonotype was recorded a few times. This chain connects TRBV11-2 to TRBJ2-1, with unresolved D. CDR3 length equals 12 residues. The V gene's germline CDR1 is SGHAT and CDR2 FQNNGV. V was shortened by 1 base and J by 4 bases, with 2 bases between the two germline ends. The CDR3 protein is CASSLAYNEQFF. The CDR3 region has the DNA TGTGCCAGCAGCTTAGCTTACAATGAGCAGTTCTTC.

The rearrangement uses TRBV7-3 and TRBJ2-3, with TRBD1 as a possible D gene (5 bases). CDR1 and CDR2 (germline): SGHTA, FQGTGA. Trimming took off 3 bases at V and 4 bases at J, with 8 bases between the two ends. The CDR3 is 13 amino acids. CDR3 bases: TGTGCCAGCAGCTTCGGACAAGCAGATACGCAGTATTTT. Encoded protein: CASSFGQADTQYF. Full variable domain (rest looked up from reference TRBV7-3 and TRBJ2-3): GAGVSQTPSNKVTEKGKYVELRCDPISGHTALYWYRQSLGQGPEFLIYFQGTGAADDSGLPNDRFFAVRPEGSVSTLKIQRTERGDSAVYLCASSFGQADTQYFGPGTRLTVL.

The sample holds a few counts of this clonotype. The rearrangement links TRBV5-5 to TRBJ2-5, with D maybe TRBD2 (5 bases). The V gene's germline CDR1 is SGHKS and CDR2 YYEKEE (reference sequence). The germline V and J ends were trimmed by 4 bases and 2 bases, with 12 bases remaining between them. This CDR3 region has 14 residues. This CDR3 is CASSPWTQQETQYF. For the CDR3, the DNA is TGTGCCAGCAGCCCGTGGACTCAGCAAGAGACCCAGTACTTC.

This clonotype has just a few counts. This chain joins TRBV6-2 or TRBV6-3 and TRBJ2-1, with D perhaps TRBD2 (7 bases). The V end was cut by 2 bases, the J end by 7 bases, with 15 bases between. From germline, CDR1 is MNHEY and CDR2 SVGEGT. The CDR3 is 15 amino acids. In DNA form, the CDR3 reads TGTGCCAGCAGTTACGGGGGGGCCTTGGGGAATGAGCAGTTCTTC. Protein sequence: CASSYGGALGNEQFF.